These 14 T cell receptor beta chains were all obtained from the same sample, sequenced in a study of T-cell reconstitution after alpha-beta-depleted transplantation in children. TCRbeta library preparation incorporated unique molecular identifiers. TCRdb re-derived calls from the PCR reads in MiXCR, one entry per CDR3 protein. The profile shows a few hundred thousand distinct CDR3 sequences, around 9.9% of them singletons. Sequencing was performed on PBMCs from the stem cell graft donor, taken from the stem cell graft. Receptors originate from a human donor who donated a stem cell graft to a child with acute myeloid leukemia.

The table lists this clonotype with a count of one. This rearrangement joins TRBV30 to TRBJ1-1, with TRBD1 matching 8 bases. The germline CDR1 and CDR2 sequences are GTSNPN and SVGIG (reference sequence). The V segment lost 5 bases and the J segment 7 bases; nucleotides outside the gene matches: 21. The CDR3 covers 17 residues. The CDR3 nucleotides read TGTGCCTGGGACAATCCAGGGGGCGCGGGACAATTCTATGAAGCTTTCTTT. It yields the protein CAWDNPGGAGQFYEAFF.

This clonotype was counted a few times. The V call is TRBV7-2, the J call TRBJ2-1; TRBD2 matches 9 bases. CDR3 length: 14 residues. Trimming removed 5 bases from V and 6 bases from J; junction bases left unmatched: 5. In germline, CDR1 is SGHTA, CDR2 FQGNSA. The CDR3 nucleotides are TGTGCCAGCAGCATTAGCGGGAGCCGCAATGAGCAGTTCTTC. Amino acid sequence: CASSISGSRNEQFF.

This clonotype occurred many times. The genes are TRBV9 and TRBJ2-7, with D possibly being TRBD2 (5 bases). Per germline, CDR1 SGDLS and CDR2 YYNGEE. The CDR3 has 13 residues. V dropped 0 bases and J dropped 7 bases, with 11 bases sitting between them. The CDR3 DNA reads as TGTGCCAGCAGCGTAGTCTTGGGCGGGGAGCAGTACTTC. Its protein is CASSVVLGGEQYF.

V and J are TRBV7-8 and TRBJ1-1; 7 bases align to TRBD1. Trimming removed 8 bases from V and 3 bases from J; junction bases left unmatched: 12. Germline lookup yields CDR1 SGHVS and CDR2 FQNEAQ. The CDR3 has 15 amino acids. DNA for the CDR3: TGTGCCAGCCGAGACCCCCCCAGGGGGGACACTGAAGCTTTCTTT. Translated: CASRDPPRGDTEAFF.

The chain joins TRBV19 to TRBJ2-3, with D tentatively TRBD2 (6 bases). This CDR3 has 14 residues. Germline V gene data show CDR1 as LNHDA and CDR2 as SQIVND (reference sequence). V lost 5 bases and J lost 4, with 13 bases in between. This CDR3 reads CASSLREPADTQYF. The CDR3 bases are TGTGCCAGTAGTCTCCGGGAGCCAGCAGATACGCAGTATTTT.

The chain links TRBV20-1 to TRBJ2-1; D gene ambiguous. Germline CDR1 is DFQATT and CDR2 is SNEGSKA (reference sequence). With 2 bases removed from V and 8 bases from J, the gap between germline ends came to 4 bases. The CDR3 is 10 residues long. CDR3 residues: CSARFHEQFF. The CDR3 region has the DNA TGCAGTGCTAGATTCCATGAGCAGTTCTTC.

V gene TRBV29-1 combines with J gene TRBJ2-5; tentatively, D is TRBD2 (5 bases). V shed 6 bases and J shed 1 base, with 18 bases lying between them. Germline V gene sequence: CDR1 SQVTM, CDR2 ANQGSEA. The CDR3 length is 15 residues. The CDR3 DNA follows: TGCAGCGTAGTCCGGGGAGTTGGGTTCCAAGAGACCCAGTACTTC. This codes for CSVVRGVGFQETQYF.

The chain couples TRBV19 to TRBJ1-1, with 8 bases identical to TRBD1. V was pared by 4 bases and J by 2 bases, with 9 bases of the junction left unmatched. Germline lookup yields CDR1 LNHDA and CDR2 SQIVND (reference sequence). The CDR3 contains 16 residues. DNA of the CDR3: TGTGCCAGTAGTACCTTACAGGGGGGAGTCAACACTGAAGCTTTCTTT. Its protein product is CASSTLQGGVNTEAFF.

The gene calls are TRBV7-2 and TRBJ1-1, with D possibly matching TRBD1 (5 bases). Germline V lookup: CDR1 SGHTA, CDR2 FQGNSA. Trimming left V 1 base short and J 6 bases short, with 12 bases between. This CDR3 contains 14 residues. The CDR3 loop is CASSLGSKGAEAFF. CDR3 in DNA: TGTGCCAGCAGCTTAGGGTCGAAAGGGGCTGAAGCTTTCTTT.

This chain links TRBV7-8 with TRBJ1-1; no clear D. The CDR3 spans 13 residues. Trimming left V 5 bases short and J 3 bases short, with 10 bases between. CDR1 and CDR2 from the germline V gene are SGHVS and FQNEAQ. The CDR3 loop is CASSPAGYTEAFF. CDR3 DNA sequence: TGTGCCAGCAGCCCCGCCGGGTACACTGAAGCTTTCTTT.

The chain carries TRBV5-5 and TRBJ2-3; 9 nucleotides line up with TRBD1. Germline trimming cut 4 bases from V and 2 bases from J; bases unmatched to any gene: 8. The germline V gene has CDR1 SGHKS and CDR2 YYEKEE (reference sequence). CDR3 length: 16 residues. The CDR3 loop is CASSISGTGTTDTQYF. The CDR3 nucleotides are TGTGCCAGCAGCATTTCCGGGACAGGGACCACAGATACGCAGTATTTT.

This clonotype was detected many times. J is TRBJ2-1 and V is TRBV6-2 or TRBV6-3; 10 nucleotides match TRBD2. The CDR3 has 17 residues. Germline CDR1 reads MNHEY; CDR2 reads SVGEGT. The trim removed 2 bases at V and 3 bases at J, leaving 7 bases unmatched. The CDR3 here is CASSYQRGGLFYNEQFF. DNA of the CDR3: TGTGCCAGCAGTTACCAGCGGGGGGGCCTCTTCTACAATGAGCAGTTCTTC.

In its sample, this clonotype was seen a few times. The J gene is TRBJ2-1, the V gene TRBV7-3; D is tentatively TRBD1 or TRBD2 (5 bases each). There are 15 residues in the CDR3. The V and J ends lost 1 base and 7 bases respectively, with 14 bases between them. Germline CDR1 SGHTA, CDR2 FQGTGA. Written as DNA, the CDR3 is TGTGCCAGCAGCTTAAAACTGGGACGGAAAAATGAGCAGTTCTTC. As protein: CASSLKLGRKNEQFF.

The chain recombines TRBV25-1 with TRBJ1-2; D unclear. The CDR3 is 12 residues long. Germline-derived CDR1 and CDR2 are MGHDK and SYGVNS. With 0 bases removed from V and 4 bases from J, the gap between germline ends came to 3 bases. The CDR3 is CASSEYPYGYTF. CDR3 bases: TGTGCCAGCAGTGAATATCCCTATGGCTACACCTTC.